A single sample is the source of the 26 T cell receptor beta chains below, sequenced in a study of control samples from healthy donors and cancer patients. Clones were sequenced by immunoSEQ multiplex PCR, and TCRdb holds only the in-frame ones, with some missing. The sample lists approximately 160,000 clones, roughly 93% occurring once. Sequences were obtained from blood. All receptors come from a woman aged 55 to 70 in good health.

The rearrangement uses TRBV4-2 and TRBJ1-1; no firm D call. Germline CDR1 LGHNA, CDR2 YNFKEQ. CDR3 length: 13 residues. V was shortened by 2 bases and J by 3 bases, with 7 bases between the two germline ends. CDR3 region: CASSQRKDTEAFF. CDR3 nucleotide sequence: TGTGCCAGCAGCCAACGGAAAGACACTGAAGCTTTCTTT.

The DNA of the CDR3 is TGTGCCACCAGCAGAGGAGGAACAGGGGGAGTCTATGGCTACACCTTC. Protein product: CATSRGGTGGVYGYTF. The chain has TRBV15 and TRBJ1-2, with TRBD1 matching 8 bases. V dropped 1 base and J dropped 4; count of bases not matched to a gene: 8. Germline CDR1 is LNHNV and CDR2 is YYDKDF (reference sequence). The CDR3 has 16 residues.

CDR3 amino acids: CASSLEGAGYGYTF. DNA of the CDR3: TGTGCCAGCAGCTTAGAGGGGGCGGGCTATGGCTACACCTTC. The chain combines TRBV7-8 with TRBJ1-2, with 7 bases aligning to TRBD1. CDR3 length equals 14 residues. Germline V gene data show CDR1 as SGHVS and CDR2 as FQNEAQ. V lost 1 base to trimming and J lost 4 bases; unmatched junction nucleotides: 3. Full variable domain (missing parts from reference TRBV7-8 and TRBJ1-2): GAGVSQSPRYKVAKRGQDVALRCDPISGHVSLFWYQQALGQGPEFLTYFQNEAQLDKSGLPSDRFFAERPEGSVSTLKIQRTQQEDSAVYLCASSLEGAGYGYTFGSGTRLTVV.

Of note for this clone: The same CDR3 also results from other DNA sequences found in this sample. The chain uses TRBV7-2 and TRBJ2-7; 8 bases are a match to TRBD2. This CDR3 region has 14 residues. The V gene's germline CDR1 is SGHTA and CDR2 FQGNSA. J lost 3 bases, V lost 1 base, and 2 bases had no gene match. CDR3 nucleotide sequence: TGTGCCAGCAGCTTAGGACTAGCGTTCTACGAGCAGTACTTC. Translating it yields CASSLGLAFYEQYF.

The chain has TRBV5-6 and TRBJ1-2, with TRBD1 as a possible D gene (5 bases). Trimming took off 0 bases at V and 8 bases at J, with 11 bases between the two ends. The CDR3 has 13 amino acids. Germline lookup yields CDR1 SGHDT and CDR2 YYEEEE. CDR3 sequence: CASSLGQGGGYTF. CDR3 nucleotide sequence: TGTGCCAGCAGCTTGGGTCAGGGAGGCGGCTACACCTTC.

The chain links TRBV7-2 to TRBJ2-7; either TRBD1 or TRBD2 may fit D (6 bases each). This CDR3 has 14 residues. V dropped 5 bases and J dropped 4 bases, with 15 bases sitting between them. Germline lookup yields CDR1 SGHTA and CDR2 FQGNSA. For the CDR3, the DNA is TGTGCCAGCAGCCCAGGCCGGGGGCCATACGAGCAGTACTTC. Translated: CASSPGRGPYEQYF.

This sequence joins TRBV4-2 and TRBJ2-6; a weak D match, TRBD1 (5 bases). CDR1 is LGHNA, CDR2 YNFKEQ, per germline. This CDR3 has 16 residues. The germline V and J ends were trimmed by 3 bases and 2 bases, with 11 bases remaining between them. CDR3 amino acids: CASSQGYRTGANVLTF. The CDR3 DNA reads TGTGCCAGCAGCCAGGGATACAGGACTGGGGCCAACGTCCTGACTTTC.

This sequence joins TRBV10-3 and TRBJ2-1; D not certain. V was clipped by 2 bases and J by 5 bases, with 10 bases between them. The CDR3 contains 14 residues. CDR1 and CDR2 from the germline V gene are ENHRY and SYGVKD. In DNA, the CDR3 is TGTGCCATCAGTGAGCACGTCACCGACAATGAGCAGTTCTTC. It yields the protein CAISEHVTDNEQFF.

This clone was counted once. The chain employs TRBV12-3 or TRBV12-4 and TRBJ1-2; possibly TRBD1 for D (6 bases). V dropped 6 bases and J dropped 6 bases, with 14 bases sitting between them. The CDR3 loop spans 13 amino acids. DNA of the CDR3: TGTGCCAGCAGCGAAACAGGGCCCGATGGCTACACCTTC. It codes for CASSETGPDGYTF.

V usage is TRBV6-5 and J usage is TRBJ2-1; D call uncertain. Trimming took off 2 bases at V and 8 bases at J, with 4 bases between the two ends. The CDR3 is 11 residues long. Germline values: CDR1 MNHEY, CDR2 SVGAGI. The CDR3 region is CASSYLYEQFF. The CDR3 DNA sequence: TGTGCCAGCAGTTACCTCTATGAGCAGTTCTTC.

V is TRBV5-6 and J is TRBJ2-3; 15 bases align to TRBD2. CDR1 SGHDT and CDR2 YYEEEE come from the germline V gene. The CDR3 length is 15 residues. The V and J ends lost 4 bases and 11 bases, in that order; junction bases with no gene match: 8. CDR3 nucleotide sequence: TGTGCCAGCAGCCCGACCGGGACTAGCGGGGGGATGCAGTATTTT. Protein product: CASSPTGTSGGMQYF.

This sequence joins TRBV7-2 and TRBJ1-4, with D hard to call. Germline loops: CDR1 SGHTA, CDR2 FQGNSA. V lost 4 bases and J 8 bases, leaving 14 bases between the germline ends. The CDR3 runs 14 residues. The CDR3 loop is CASSSRTQSEKLFF. In DNA, the CDR3 is TGTGCCAGCAGCTCCAGGACTCAAAGCGAAAAACTGTTTTTT.

The gene calls are TRBV4-1 and TRBJ1-6; possible D gene TRBD1, 5 bases. The CDR3 runs 16 residues. Germline loops: CDR1 MGHRA, CDR2 YSYEKL. Trimming left V 5 bases short and J 4 bases short, with 15 bases between. The CDR3 sequence is CASSTTAGGYNSPLHF. The CDR3, as DNA: TGCGCCAGCAGCACTACAGCGGGGGGTTATAATTCACCCCTCCACTTT.

This clone was recorded a few times. CDR3 in amino acids: CASSLGNQPQHF. The CDR3, as DNA: TGTGCCAGCAGCTTAGGGAATCAGCCCCAGCATTTT. The gene calls are TRBV7-9 and TRBJ1-5; no clear D gene. Trimming left V 1 base short and J 4 bases short, with 2 bases between. Germline-derived CDR1 and CDR2 are SEHNR and FQNEAQ (reference sequence). The CDR3 is 12 amino acids.

The genes are TRBV9 and TRBJ1-6; D possibly corresponds to TRBD1 (5 bases). Between the trimmed V and J ends, which lost 4 bases and 6 bases, there was a span of 11 bases. Germline CDR1 and CDR2: SGDLS and YYNGEE. CDR3 length: 14 residues. The CDR3 sequence is CASSLGGFNSPLHF. The CDR3 DNA sequence: TGTGCCAGCAGCCTGGGGGGGTTTAATTCACCCCTCCACTTT.

The chain combines TRBV3-1 (or the pseudogene TRBV3-2) with TRBJ2-5; either TRBD1 or TRBD2 may supply D (5 bases each). Germline CDR1 is LGHDT and CDR2 is YNNKEL (reference sequence). V was clipped by 1 base and J by 5 bases, with 14 bases between them. The CDR3 length is 15 residues. The CDR3 region has the DNA TGTGCCAGCAGCCAAGCGGGACCCCACCCCGAGACCCAGTACTTC. The encoded protein is CASSQAGPHPETQYF.

V usage is TRBV7-6 and J usage is TRBJ1-1; 7 nucleotides line up with TRBD1. Trimming cost V 1 base and J 2 bases; bases outside gene matches: 7. The CDR3 runs to 16 residues. CDR1 and CDR2 (germline): SGHVS, FNYEAQ. The CDR3 nucleotides read TGTGCCAGCAGCTTAGATCTCGCAGGGGGAAACACTGAAGCTTTCTTT. Its translation is CASSLDLAGGNTEAFF. Full variable domain (missing parts from reference TRBV7-6 and TRBJ1-1): GAGVSQSPRYKVTKRGQDVALRCDPISGHVSLYWYRQALGQGPEFLTYFNYEAQQDKSGLPNDRFSAERPEGSISTLTIQRTEQRDSAMYRCASSLDLAGGNTEAFFGQGTRLTVV.

J is TRBJ1-4 and V is TRBV13; D might be TRBD1 (5 bases). Germline V lookup: CDR1 PRHDT, CDR2 FYEKMQ (reference sequence). Trimming left V 4 bases short and J 7 bases short, with 13 bases between. CDR3 length: 14 amino acids. Here the CDR3 reads CASSSWQGGEKLFF. The CDR3 DNA sequence: TGTGCCAGCAGCTCCTGGCAGGGAGGTGAAAAACTGTTTTTT.

The chain combines TRBV18 with TRBJ2-5, with D perhaps TRBD2 (6 bases). Germline V lookup: CDR1 KGHSH, CDR2 LQKENI. The CDR3 is made up of 17 amino acids. V was trimmed by 3 bases and J by 2 bases, leaving 19 bases between them. The CDR3 region has the DNA TGTGCCAGCTCACCCCCGAGTGGCGGGGTGGAACAAGAGACCCAGTACTTC. Protein product: CASSPPSGGVEQETQYF.

This clone was counted a single time. This rearrangement joins TRBV5-4 to TRBJ2-3; TRBD2 agrees at 10 bases. The germline V gene has CDR1 SGHNT and CDR2 YYREEE (reference sequence). V was clipped by 5 bases and J by 6 bases; unmatched bases: 12. The length of the CDR3 is 16 residues. The CDR3 is CASSPPKRGGPDTQYF. In nucleotides, the CDR3 is TGTGCCAGCAGTCCACCCAAGCGGGGGGGTCCGGATACGCAGTATTTT.

V gene TRBV18 combines with J gene TRBJ1-2; D gene unclear. Trimming took 4 bases from V and 8 from J, leaving 14 bases between them. Germline assignment: CDR1 KGHSH and CDR2 LQKENI. The CDR3 loop spans 13 amino acids. CDR3: CASSREPLGGYTF. In nucleotides, the CDR3 is TGTGCCAGCTCACGTGAGCCCTTGGGGGGCTACACCTTC.

In this sample, this clone turned up once. The chain links TRBV21-1 to TRBJ2-7. TRBV21-1 is a pseudogene segment. CDR3 length: 11 amino acids. The CDR3 nucleotides read TGTGCCACCCGCAATTTTAGGGAGCAGTACTTC. Encoded protein: CATRNFREQYF.

This chain joins TRBV9 and TRBJ2-1; 14 bases align to TRBD2. The CDR3 has 16 residues. The V and J ends lost 0 bases and 8 bases, in that order; junction bases with no gene match: 4. Germline CDR1 reads SGDLS; CDR2 reads YYNGEE. Written as DNA, the CDR3 is TGTGCCAGCAGCGTAGGCGGGACTAGCGGGGGCCATGAGCAGTTCTTC. Residues: CASSVGGTSGGHEQFF.

Only one count was recorded for this clone. J is TRBJ2-2 and V is TRBV5-1; no clear D gene. V lost 1 base, J lost 1 base, and 5 bases lay in between. The CDR3 length is 14 residues. CDR1 is SGHRS, CDR2 YFSETQ, per germline. The CDR3 region has the DNA TGCGCCAGCAGCTTGACAGTGAACACCGGGGAGCTGTTTTTT. Its translation is CASSLTVNTGELFF.

A single count supports this clone. V is TRBV7-2 and J is TRBJ1-2; D remains ambiguous. Germline-derived CDR1 and CDR2 are SGHTA and FQGNSA. V shed 2 bases and J shed 6 bases, with 10 bases lying between them. The CDR3 has 13 residues. The CDR3 bases are TGTGCCAGCAGCTTAAGTTGGGGTAATGGCTACACCTTC. Protein: CASSLSWGNGYTF.

This chain joins TRBV12-3 or TRBV12-4 and TRBJ2-7, with TRBD1 matching over 8 bases. The CDR3 has 13 amino acids. With 6 bases clipped from V and 2 bases from J, the junction kept 3 bases outside the gene matches. This CDR3 reads CASRQGEAYEQYF. The CDR3 bases are TGTGCCAGCAGACAGGGGGAGGCCTACGAGCAGTACTTC.